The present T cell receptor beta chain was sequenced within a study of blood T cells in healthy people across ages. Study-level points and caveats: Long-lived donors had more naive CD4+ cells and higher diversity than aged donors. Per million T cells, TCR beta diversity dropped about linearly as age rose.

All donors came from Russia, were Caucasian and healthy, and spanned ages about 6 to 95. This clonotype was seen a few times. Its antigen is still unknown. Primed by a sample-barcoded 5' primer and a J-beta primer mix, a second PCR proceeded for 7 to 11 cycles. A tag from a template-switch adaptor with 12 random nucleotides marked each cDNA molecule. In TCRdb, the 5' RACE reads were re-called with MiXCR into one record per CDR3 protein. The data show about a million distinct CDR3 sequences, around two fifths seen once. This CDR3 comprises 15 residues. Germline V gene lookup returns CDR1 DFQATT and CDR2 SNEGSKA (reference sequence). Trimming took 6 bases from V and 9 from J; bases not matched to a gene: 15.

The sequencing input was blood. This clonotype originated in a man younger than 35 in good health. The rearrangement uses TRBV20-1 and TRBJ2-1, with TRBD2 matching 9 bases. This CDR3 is CSAQDGAGGLGEQFF. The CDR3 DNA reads TGCAGTGCCCAAGATGGGGCGGGGGGGCTAGGTGAGCAGTTCTTC.